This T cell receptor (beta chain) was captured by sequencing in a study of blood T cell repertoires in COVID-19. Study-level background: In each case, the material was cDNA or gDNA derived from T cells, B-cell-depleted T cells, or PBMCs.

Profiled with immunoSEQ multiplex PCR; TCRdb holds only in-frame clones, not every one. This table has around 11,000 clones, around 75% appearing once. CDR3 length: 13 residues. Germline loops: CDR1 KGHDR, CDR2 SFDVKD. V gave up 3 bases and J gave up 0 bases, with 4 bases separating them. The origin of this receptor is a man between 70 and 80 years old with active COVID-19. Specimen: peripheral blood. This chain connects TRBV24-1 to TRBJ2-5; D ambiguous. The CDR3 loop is CATSDINQETQYF. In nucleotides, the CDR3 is TGTGCCACCAGTGATATAAACCAAGAGACCCAGTACTTC.